These T cell receptor beta chains were read from a single sample in a study of Graves' ophthalmopathy and Graves' hyperthyroidism. TCRdb re-analysed the multiplex PCR reads in MiXCR, keeping a single row per CDR3 protein. The sample consists of about 660,000 distinct CDR3 sequences, roughly 41% of them appearing once. The specimen sequenced was peripheral blood. Receptors originate from an adult man with Graves' ophthalmopathy. Each CDR3 is given with its conserved first and last residue. The D gene is left open where the match is weak. Clone size is given for some rows only: seen once, a few or many times, or a class if the clone is expanded.

d_call	cdr3_length	j_call	clone_size	v_call	cdr3_nt	cdr3_aa
TRBD1	15	TRBJ1-5	few	TRBV4-1	TGCGCCAGCAGCCGGACAGGGGGAGCGGGTCAGCCCCAGCATTTT	CASSRTGGAGQPQHF
TRBD1	12	TRBJ1-5	NA	TRBV10-3	TGTGCCATCAACACAGGGGTCGCCTACGAGCATTTT	CAINTGVAYEHF
NA	13	TRBJ1-5	NA	TRBV6-5	TGTGCCAGCAGTTACTCTGAAAAGCAGCCCCAGCATTTT	CASSYSEKQPQHF
NA	17	TRBJ2-2	NA	TRBV7-9	TGTGCCAGCAGCTTAGTAAAGGCTCCCGGTTTGTCCGGGGAGCTGTTTTTT	CASSLVKAPGLSGELFF
NA	13	TRBJ1-5	NA	TRBV7-2	TGTGCCAGCAGCTTCGACGGGGGCCCCTACGAGCATTTT	CASSFDGGPYEHF
NA	13	TRBJ1-6	many	TRBV6-6	TGTGCCAGCAAACAGGTGGATGGATCACCCCTCCACTTT	CASKQVDGSPLHF
NA	13	TRBJ2-5	many	TRBV5-6	TGTGCCAGCAGCTTTGACTTCCAAGAGACCCAGTACTTC	CASSFDFQETQYF
TRBD2	15	TRBJ2-5	NA	TRBV7-2	TGTGCCAGCAGCTTATTACTAGCGGGACGAGAGACCCAGTACTTC	CASSLLLAGRETQYF
TRBD1	13	TRBJ2-7	few	TRBV5-5	TGTGCCAGCAGCTGGACAGGGGACCACGAGCAGTACTTC	CASSWTGDHEQYF
NA	12	TRBJ1-2	many	TRBV5-8	TGTGCCAGCAGCGCTGACAGAAATGGCTACACCTTC	CASSADRNGYTF
TRBD1	17	TRBJ1-5	few	TRBV12-3/TRBV12-4	TGTGCCAGCAGGGGGACAGGGAACAAGAATAGCAATCAGCCCCAGCATTTT	CASRGTGNKNSNQPQHF
TRBD1	15	TRBJ2-5	NA	TRBV7-9	TGTGCCAGCAGTTGGGGGACAGGGATCGGAGAGACCCAGTACTTC	CASSWGTGIGETQYF
NA	14	TRBJ2-2	once	TRBV29-1	TGCAGCCCGAGGGATCCGAAGAACACCGGGGAGCTGTTTTTT	CSPRDPKNTGELFF
NA	13	TRBJ2-7	many	TRBV4-1	TGCGCCAGCAGCCAAGTGCAGGATTACGAGCAGTACTTC	CASSQVQDYEQYF
NA	15	TRBJ2-5	many	TRBV20-1	TGCAGTGCTAGAGATCTATGGGGCAACCAAGAGACCCAGTACTTC	CSARDLWGNQETQYF
TRBD2	14	TRBJ2-7	many	TRBV2	TGTGCCAGCAGTGCCCGGGAGGGGACCTACGAGCAGTACTTC	CASSAREGTYEQYF
NA	16	TRBJ2-2	few	TRBV13	TGTGCCAGCACCCTGCGGAACGCCCCCCTCACCGGGGAGCTGTTTTTT	CASTLRNAPLTGELFF
TRBD2	16	TRBJ2-2	NA	TRBV6-5	TGTGCCAGCGGAGTCCGAGGGACTAGCGGGACCGGGGAGCTGTTTTTT	CASGVRGTSGTGELFF